This entry concerns a single T cell receptor (beta chain). No antigen is known for it. The sample is drawn from a study of human CD8 memory T cell subsets. The study, taken as a whole, reports: Similarly high diversity marked stem-like memory and precursor exhausted T cells, unlike effector memory cells. Overlapping only minimally, the repertoires of stem-like memory and precursor exhausted T cells were largely separate from each other.

Negative magnetic separation was used for the enrichment of total CD8+ T cells. From germline, CDR1 is DFQATT and CDR2 SNEGSKA (reference sequence). CDR3 length equals 16 residues. Production of TCR beta libraries used UMI-labeled 5' RACE as the method. TCRdb reanalyzed the 5' RACE reads and collapses them to one entry per CDR3 protein, without DNA. The listing contains 2,500 to 3,500 distinct CDR3 sequences. The specimen sequenced was CD8+ T cells from PBMCs. The TCR sequence derives from a human donor in good health. The chain is built from TRBV20-1 and TRBJ2-1; TCRdb outputs TRBD2, but without DNA this stays unchecked. CDR3 loop: CSARDPGLALLDEQFF.